This T cell receptor (beta chain) comes out of a study of cytomegalovirus exposure and HLA in healthy donors. Study-wide points: A later analysis, which compared TCR beta chains of equal frequency, found the HLA-associated ones more clonally expanded. As immune exposure information, only CMV serostatus was available. Later work associated roughly 17,000 TCR beta sequences with HLA alleles at 0.05 false discovery rate.

In the PCR, 60 Vbeta and 13 Jbeta primers were used. Some clones are missing from TCRdb's copy, which holds only in-frame ones; the method was immunoSEQ multiplex PCR. The sample lists roughly 150,000 clones, more than 65% occurring once. A word on this clone: What it recognizes is unknown.

The germline V and J ends were trimmed by 1 base and 4 bases, with 5 bases remaining between them. There are 12 residues in the CDR3. Germline assignment: CDR1 SGHNT and CDR2 YYREEE (reference sequence). The sample was PBMCs. The sequence was collected from a man younger than 30 in good health and CMV-seropositive. The chain couples TRBV5-4 to TRBJ1-1; tentative D call: TRBD1 (5 bases). CDR3 residues: CASSLQGTEAFF. For the CDR3, the DNA is TGTGCCAGCAGCTTGCAGGGCACTGAAGCTTTCTTT.